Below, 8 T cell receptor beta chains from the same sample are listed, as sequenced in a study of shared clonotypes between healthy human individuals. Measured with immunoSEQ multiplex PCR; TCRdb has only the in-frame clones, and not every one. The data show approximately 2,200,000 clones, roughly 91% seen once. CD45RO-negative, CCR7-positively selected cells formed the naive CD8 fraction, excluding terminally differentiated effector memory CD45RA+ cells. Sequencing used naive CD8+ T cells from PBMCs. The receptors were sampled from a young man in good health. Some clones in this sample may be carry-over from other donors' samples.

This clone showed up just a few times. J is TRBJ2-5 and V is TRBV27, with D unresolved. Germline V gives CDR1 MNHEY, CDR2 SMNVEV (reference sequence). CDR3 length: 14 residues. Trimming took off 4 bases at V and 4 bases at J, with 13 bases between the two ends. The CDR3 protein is CASSYGKVAETQYF. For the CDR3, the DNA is TGTGCCAGCAGTTATGGAAAGGTGGCAGAGACCCAGTACTTC.

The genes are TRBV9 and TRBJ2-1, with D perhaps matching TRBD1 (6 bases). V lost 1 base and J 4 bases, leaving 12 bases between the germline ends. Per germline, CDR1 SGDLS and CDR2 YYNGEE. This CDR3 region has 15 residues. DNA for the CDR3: TGTGCCAGCAGCGTAAAGGGGGAGCGGTACAATGAGCAGTTCTTC. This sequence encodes CASSVKGERYNEQFF. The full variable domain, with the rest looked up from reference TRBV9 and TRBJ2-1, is DSGVTQTPKHLITATGQRVTLRCSPRSGDLSVYWYQQSLDQGLQFLIQYYNGEERAKGNILERFSAQQFPDLHSELNLSSLELGDSALYFCASSVKGERYNEQFFGPGTRLTVL.

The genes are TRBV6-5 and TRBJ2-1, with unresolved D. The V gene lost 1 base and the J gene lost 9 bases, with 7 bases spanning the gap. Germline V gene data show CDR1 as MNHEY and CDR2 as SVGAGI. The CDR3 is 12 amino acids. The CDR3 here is CASSYFGLEQFF. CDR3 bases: TGTGCCAGCAGTTACTTCGGGCTTGAGCAGTTCTTC.

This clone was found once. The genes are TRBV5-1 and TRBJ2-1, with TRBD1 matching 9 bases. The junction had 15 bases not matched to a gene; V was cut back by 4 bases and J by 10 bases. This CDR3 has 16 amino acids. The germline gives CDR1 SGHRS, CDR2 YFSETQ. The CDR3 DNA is TGCGCCAGCAGCCCGGACAGGGGCCTAACCAATGAGGAGCAGTTCTTC. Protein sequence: CASSPDRGLTNEEQFF.

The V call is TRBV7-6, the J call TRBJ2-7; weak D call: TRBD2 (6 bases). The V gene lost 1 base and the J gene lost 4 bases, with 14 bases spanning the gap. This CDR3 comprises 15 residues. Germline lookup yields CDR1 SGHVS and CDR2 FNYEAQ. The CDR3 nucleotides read TGTGCCAGCAGCTTAGGAACGGGAGTAGGTTACGAGCAGTACTTC. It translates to CASSLGTGVGYEQYF.

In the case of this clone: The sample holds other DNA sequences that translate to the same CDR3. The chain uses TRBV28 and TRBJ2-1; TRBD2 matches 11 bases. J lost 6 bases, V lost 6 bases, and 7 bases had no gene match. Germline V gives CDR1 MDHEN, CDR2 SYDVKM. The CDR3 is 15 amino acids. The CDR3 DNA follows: TGTGCCAGCAGCCTACTAGCGGGAGTGGGCAATGAGCAGTTCTTC. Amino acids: CASSLLAGVGNEQFF.

The CDR3 here is CAIRQPAYGYTF. CDR3 sequence (DNA): TGTGCCATTAGACAGCCCGCTTATGGCTACACCTTC. The chain has TRBV14 and TRBJ1-2; D perhaps matches TRBD1 (5 bases). Trimming took off 10 bases at V and 5 bases at J, with 14 bases between the two ends. The length of the CDR3 is 12 residues. Germline CDR1 and CDR2: SGHDN and FVKESK.

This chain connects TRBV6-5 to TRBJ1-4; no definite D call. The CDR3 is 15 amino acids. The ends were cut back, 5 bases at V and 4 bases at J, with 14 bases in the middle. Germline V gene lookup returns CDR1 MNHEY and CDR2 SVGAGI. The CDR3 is CASSRLQTINEKLFF. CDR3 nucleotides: TGTGCCAGCAGTCGGCTCCAAACGATTAATGAAAAACTGTTTTTT.